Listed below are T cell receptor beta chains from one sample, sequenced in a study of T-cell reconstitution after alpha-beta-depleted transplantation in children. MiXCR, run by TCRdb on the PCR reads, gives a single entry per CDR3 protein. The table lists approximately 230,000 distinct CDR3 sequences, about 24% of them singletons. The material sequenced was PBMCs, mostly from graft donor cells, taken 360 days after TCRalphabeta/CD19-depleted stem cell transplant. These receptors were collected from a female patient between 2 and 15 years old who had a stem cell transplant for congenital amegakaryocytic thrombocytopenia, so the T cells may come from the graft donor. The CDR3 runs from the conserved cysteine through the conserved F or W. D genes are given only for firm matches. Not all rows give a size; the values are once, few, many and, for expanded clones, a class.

DNA: TGCAGTGCTAGAGTTAGCGGGGATTTAGGCTACAATGAGCAGTTCTTC
CDR3: CSARVSGDLGYNEQFF
J: TRBJ2-1
D: TRBD2
size: few
V: TRBV20-1

DNA: TGTGCCTGGAGATTGGGACAGCACTCCTACGAGCAGTACTTC
CDR3: CAWRLGQHSYEQYF
J: TRBJ2-7
D: TRBD1
size: .
V: TRBV30

DNA: TGCAGTGCTCCGAGAGTGGGGCCCAACAATGAGCAGTTCTTC
CDR3: CSAPRVGPNNEQFF
J: TRBJ2-1
D: .
size: .
V: TRBV20-1

DNA: TGTGCCAGCAGCAGCGGACGGATTAGCAATCAGCCCCAGCATTTT
CDR3: CASSSGRISNQPQHF
J: TRBJ1-5
D: .
size: few
V: TRBV6-1

DNA: TGCGCCAGCAGCCAAGTTTACTTCGAAAGCACAGATACGCAGTATTTT
CDR3: CASSQVYFESTDTQYF
J: TRBJ2-3
D: .
size: few
V: TRBV4-1

DNA: TGTGCTAGTGGGCTTGGGACAGGGGTTCCTCCTATTGAAAAACTGTTTTTT
CDR3: CASGLGTGVPPIEKLFF
J: TRBJ1-4
D: TRBD1
size: once
V: TRBV12-5

DNA: TGCGCCAGCAGCTTGGGGTCAGTTGGGTCGGGCACTGAAGCTTTCTTT
CDR3: CASSLGSVGSGTEAFF
J: TRBJ1-1
D: .
size: .
V: TRBV5-1

DNA: TGCAGTGCCCCACGGAACAGGGCTGATAACACTGAAGCTTTCTTT
CDR3: CSAPRNRADNTEAFF
J: TRBJ1-1
D: .
size: few
V: TRBV20-1

DNA: TGTGCCAGCAGTCTGGGAGGGGGGAGCTCCTACGAGCAGTACTTC
CDR3: CASSLGGGSSYEQYF
J: TRBJ2-7
D: .
size: many
V: TRBV12-3/TRBV12-4

DNA: TGTGCCAGCAGTTTAAGAACCGGAACGGCTTTCTTT
CDR3: CASSLRTGTAFF
J: TRBJ1-1
D: .
size: few
V: TRBV28

DNA: TGTGCCAGCAGCTTGGACCAGGGATGGGGGACCAATGAGCAGTTCTTC
CDR3: CASSLDQGWGTNEQFF
J: TRBJ2-1
D: .
size: .
V: TRBV5-6

DNA: TGTGCCAGCAGTTACTCGGGAGCTGACTCGAACACTGAAGCTTTCTTT
CDR3: CASSYSGADSNTEAFF
J: TRBJ1-1
D: .
size: few
V: TRBV6-5

DNA: TGTGCCAGCAAACCAGACTCTTCCCACCCAGGTGGCTACACCTTC
CDR3: CASKPDSSHPGGYTF
J: TRBJ1-2
D: .
size: .
V: TRBV6-2/TRBV6-3

DNA: TGCGCCAGCAGAACACAGGGTCGCACTCGGGCTTTCTTT
CDR3: CASRTQGRTRAFF
J: TRBJ1-1
D: .
size: .
V: TRBV5-1

DNA: TGCGCCAGCAGCTTGGAAGCGGGAGTTAACGAGCAGTACTTC
CDR3: CASSLEAGVNEQYF
J: TRBJ2-7
D: TRBD2
size: .
V: TRBV5-1

DNA: TGTGCCAGCAGCTTAGACAGGGTCGGGTCACCCCTCCACTTT
CDR3: CASSLDRVGSPLHF
J: TRBJ1-6
D: .
size: few
V: TRBV11-2

DNA: TGTGCCAGCTCACCAATCATAGGAGAGACCCAGTACTTC
CDR3: CASSPIIGETQYF
J: TRBJ2-5
D: .
size: .
V: TRBV18

DNA: TGTGCCATCACGAGGCAGGCCGGTGTTACCAGCACTGAAGCTTTCTTT
CDR3: CAITRQAGVTSTEAFF
J: TRBJ1-1
D: .
size: .
V: TRBV10-3

DNA: TGTGCCTGGAGTCAGAATTCACCCCTCCACTTT
CDR3: CAWSQNSPLHF
J: TRBJ1-6
D: .
size: .
V: TRBV30

DNA: TGTGCCAGCAGCCAAGGGACTAGCGGGATGGGTACGCAGTATTTT
CDR3: CASSQGTSGMGTQYF
J: TRBJ2-3
D: TRBD2
size: .
V: TRBV14

DNA: TGTGCCCGCCCTAGGGGACAGGGTTGTGGCTACACCTTC
CDR3: CARPRGQGCGYTF
J: TRBJ1-2
D: TRBD1
size: few
V: TRBV7-7

DNA: TGTGCCAGCAGCTTCCCTGACATCATCTATGGCTACACCTTC
CDR3: CASSFPDIIYGYTF
J: TRBJ1-2
D: .
size: .
V: TRBV28

DNA: TGTGCCATCAGTGAGTCCGAGCGGGCCCCCTACAATGAGCAGTTCTTC
CDR3: CAISESERAPYNEQFF
J: TRBJ2-1
D: .
size: few
V: TRBV10-3

DNA: TGCGCCAGCAGGCCCGGGACAGGGACGTACACTGAAGCTTTCTTT
CDR3: CASRPGTGTYTEAFF
J: TRBJ1-1
D: TRBD1
size: few
V: TRBV5-1

DNA: TGTGCCATCAGTGAGGAGACCCGCGGAGATACGCAGTATTTT
CDR3: CAISEETRGDTQYF
J: TRBJ2-3
D: .
size: .
V: TRBV10-3

DNA: TGTGCCAGCAGCCAGATGACAGGGGCCTACTACGAGCAGTACTTC
CDR3: CASSQMTGAYYEQYF
J: TRBJ2-7
D: TRBD1
size: .
V: TRBV3-1

DNA: TGTGCCAGCAGCTTGAGGCTAGCGGGGAGCTCCTACAATGAGCAGTTCTTC
CDR3: CASSLRLAGSSYNEQFF
J: TRBJ2-1
D: TRBD2
size: few
V: TRBV5-6